This T cell receptor beta chain was observed in a study of T-cell reconstitution after alpha-beta-depleted transplantation in children (dated by TCRdb to the mid-2010s). For the wider study: The study quantitatively tracked T-cell immune reconstitution after TCRalphabeta/CD19-depleted allogeneic hematopoietic cell transplantation in children using TCR repertoire profiling.

Library method: PCR. The sequencer was an Illumina HiSeq 2500. TCR library preparation used molecular barcoding, with unique molecular identifiers applied to normalize quantification of the TCRbeta repertoire. TCRdb reanalyzed the raw reads on its own, using fastp at Q25 for trimming and MiXCR for clone calling, and kept in-frame beta chains. Under each unique CDR3 protein, matching rows form one entry showing the most common genes and DNA. Within this sample are approximately 400,000 distinct CDR3 sequences, with about 11% of them counted one time only. Together, the top ten hold approximately 5% of the sample. Many counts were recorded for this clonotype. Which antigen it targets is not known. No base-level quality is on record; no much larger clone is a single base apart. The germline V gene provides CDR1 SGHRS and CDR2 YFSETQ. The CDR3 goes from the cysteine to the phenylalanine over 16 residues. Only CDR3 DNA remains: 48 bases, in frame from the first base. Germline trimming amounts to 0 bases on V and 4 bases on J, with 7 as the count of junction bases outside the gene matches.

The material sequenced was PBMCs from the stem cell graft donor, taken from the stem cell graft. This TCR came from a human donor who donated a stem cell graft to a child with acute myeloid leukemia. The rearranged segments are TRBV5-1 and TRBJ2-3; TRBD2 lines up with 8 middle nucleotides. The CDR3 protein sequence reads: CASSLAGGREADTQYF. The DNA sequence is TGCGCCAGCAGCTTGGCCGGGGGGCGGGAGGCAGATACGCAGTATTTT.